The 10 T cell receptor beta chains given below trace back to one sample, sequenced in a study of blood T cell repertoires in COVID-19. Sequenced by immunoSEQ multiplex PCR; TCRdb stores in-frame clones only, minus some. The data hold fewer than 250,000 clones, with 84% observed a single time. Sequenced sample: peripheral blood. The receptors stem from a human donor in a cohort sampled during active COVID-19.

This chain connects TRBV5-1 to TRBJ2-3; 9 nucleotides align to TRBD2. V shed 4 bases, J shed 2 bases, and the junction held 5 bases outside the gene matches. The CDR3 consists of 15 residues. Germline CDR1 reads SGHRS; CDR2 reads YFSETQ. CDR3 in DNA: TGCGCCAGCAGCCGAAGCGGGGGGAACACAGATACGCAGTATTTT. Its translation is CASSRSGGNTDTQYF.

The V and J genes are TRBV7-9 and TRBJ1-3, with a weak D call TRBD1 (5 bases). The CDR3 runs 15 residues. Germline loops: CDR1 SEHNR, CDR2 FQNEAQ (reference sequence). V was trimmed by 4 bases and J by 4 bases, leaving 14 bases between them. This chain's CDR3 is CASSSARVVGNTIYF. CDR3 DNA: TGTGCCAGCAGCTCTGCCAGGGTGGTGGGAAACACCATATATTTT.

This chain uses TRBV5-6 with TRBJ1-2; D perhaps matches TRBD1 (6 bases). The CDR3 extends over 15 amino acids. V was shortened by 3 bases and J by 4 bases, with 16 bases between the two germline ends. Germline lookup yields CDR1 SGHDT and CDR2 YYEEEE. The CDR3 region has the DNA TGTGCCAGCAGCTACCCGGGACACGAACTCTATGGCTACACCTTC. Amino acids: CASSYPGHELYGYTF.

The DNA of the CDR3 is TGTGCCAGCACCCTTAGGGGGCCATACTATGGCTACACCTTC. It codes for CASTLRGPYYGYTF. This chain joins TRBV7-9 and TRBJ1-2; 7 bases agree with TRBD1. After removal of 7 bases from V and 3 bases from J, the junction contained 8 bases not matched to a gene. Per the germline V gene, CDR1 is SEHNR and CDR2 is FQNEAQ (reference sequence). The CDR3 runs to 14 residues.

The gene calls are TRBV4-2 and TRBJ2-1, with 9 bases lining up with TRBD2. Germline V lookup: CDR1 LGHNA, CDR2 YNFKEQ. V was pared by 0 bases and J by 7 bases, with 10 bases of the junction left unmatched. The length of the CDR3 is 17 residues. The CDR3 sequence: CASSQEVTSGGYNEQFF. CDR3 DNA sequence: TGTGCCAGCAGCCAAGAGGTGACTAGCGGAGGTTATAATGAGCAGTTCTTC.

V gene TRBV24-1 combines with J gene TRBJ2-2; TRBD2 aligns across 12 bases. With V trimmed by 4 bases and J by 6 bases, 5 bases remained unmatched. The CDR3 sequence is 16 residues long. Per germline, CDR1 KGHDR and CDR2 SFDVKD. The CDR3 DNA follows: TGTGCCACCAGTGACCCGACTAGCGGGAGAGCCGGGGAGCTGTTTTTT. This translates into CATSDPTSGRAGELFF.

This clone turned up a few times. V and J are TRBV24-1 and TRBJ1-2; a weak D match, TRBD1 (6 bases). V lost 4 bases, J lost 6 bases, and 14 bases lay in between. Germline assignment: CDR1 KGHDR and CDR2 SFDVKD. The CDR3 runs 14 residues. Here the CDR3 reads CATSDDDRSNGYTF. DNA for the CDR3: TGTGCCACCAGTGACGACGACAGGAGTAATGGCTACACCTTC.

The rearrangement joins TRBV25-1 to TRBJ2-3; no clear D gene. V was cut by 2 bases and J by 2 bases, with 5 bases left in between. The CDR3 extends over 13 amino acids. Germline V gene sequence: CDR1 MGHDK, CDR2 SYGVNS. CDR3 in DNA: TGTGCCAGCAGTGAACAGTACACAGATACGCAGTATTTT. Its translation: CASSEQYTDTQYF.

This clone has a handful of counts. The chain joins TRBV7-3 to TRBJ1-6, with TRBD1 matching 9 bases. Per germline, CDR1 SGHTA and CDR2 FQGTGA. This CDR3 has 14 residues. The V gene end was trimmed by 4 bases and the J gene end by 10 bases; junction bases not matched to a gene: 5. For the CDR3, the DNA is TGTGCCAGCAGCTCCACAGGGGGCAGGTCACCCCTCCACTTT. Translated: CASSSTGGRSPLHF.

The CDR3 is CASRLGIGAGELFF. The CDR3 bases are TGTGCCAGTAGACTAGGGATAGGTGCGGGGGAGCTGTTTTTT. The rearrangement uses TRBV19 and TRBJ2-2, with a tentative D call TRBD2 (5 bases). Trimming left V 6 bases short and J 8 bases short, with 16 bases between. Germline-derived CDR1 and CDR2 are LNHDA and SQIVND (reference sequence). This CDR3 is 14 amino acids long.